Listed below are T cell receptor beta chains from one sample, sequenced in a study of graft-versus-host responses after intestinal transplantation. Their target antigens are unknown. TCRdb keeps only in-frame clones here, not all; method: immunoSEQ multiplex PCR. The sample shows tens of thousands of clones, 85% to 95% of them seen only once. The sequencing here drew on unstimulated CD8+ T cells sorted from spleen or lymph node cells, taken before intestinal transplant. All receptors derive from a human donor who received an intestinal transplant. Both conserved end residues are part of each CDR3. A D gene is named only where the DNA matches it firmly. Size is stated for part of the rows, as once, few or many counts, or as a class when the clone is expanded.

CDR3aa | CDR3nt | len | v_gene | d_gene | abundance | j_gene
CASSLPGVNTEAFF | TGTGCCAGCAGCTTGCCAGGGGTAAACACTGAAGCTTTCTTT | 14 | TRBV5-6 | . | . | TRBJ1-1
CASSQASSPTTDEQYF | TGCGCCAGCAGCCAAGCATCATCACCAACGACAGACGAGCAGTACTTC | 16 | TRBV4-3 | . | . | TRBJ2-7
CASSQESSTVAGYTF | TGCGCCAGCAGCCAGGAGAGTTCGACAGTGGCTGGCTACACCTTC | 15 | TRBV4-1 | . | . | TRBJ1-2
CASSQGEGPGQETQYF | TGCGCCAGCAGCCAAGGGGAGGGTCCGGGCCAAGAGACCCAGTACTTC | 16 | TRBV4-1 | TRBD2 | . | TRBJ2-5
CASSFLAGGQTSTDTQYF | TGTGCCAGCAGTTTCCTAGCGGGGGGCCAAACAAGCACAGATACGCAGTATTTT | 18 | TRBV2 | TRBD2 | . | TRBJ2-3
CASSSRAGQPQHF | TGTGCCAGTAGTTCCCGCGCGGGACAGCCCCAGCATTTT | 13 | TRBV19 | . | few | TRBJ1-5
CASSQQPGQIYSPLHF | TGCGCCAGCAGCCAACAACCGGGACAGATTTATTCACCCCTCCACTTT | 16 | TRBV4-3 | TRBD1 | once | TRBJ1-6
CASSPGTGGKGLAKNIQYF | TGTGCCAGCAGTCCAGGGACAGGGGGCAAGGGGTTGGCCAAAAACATTCAGTACTTC | 19 | TRBV6-8 | TRBD1 | . | TRBJ2-4
CASSLLGNPGETQYF | TGTGCCAGCAGCTTACTTGGCAACCCCGGGGAGACCCAGTACTTC | 15 | TRBV7-9 | . | . | TRBJ2-5
CAWSPGGYEQYF | TGTGCCTGGAGCCCAGGGGGTTACGAGCAGTACTTC | 12 | TRBV30 | TRBD1 | . | TRBJ2-7
CASSQGQGSFF | TGCGCCAGCAGCCAAGGTCAGGGATCTTTCTTT | 11 | TRBV4-1 | . | . | TRBJ1-1
CASSIATADTQYF | TGTGCCAGTAGTATAGCCACAGCAGATACGCAGTATTTT | 13 | TRBV19 | . | . | TRBJ2-3
CASSLRWREGLNEQFF | TGTGCCAGCAGCCTACGGTGGCGGGAGGGCCTCAATGAGCAGTTCTTC | 16 | TRBV5-8 | TRBD2 | . | TRBJ2-1
CASSLQDTGELFF | TGTGCCAGCAGCTTACAGGACACCGGGGAGCTGTTTTTT | 13 | TRBV5-6 | . | . | TRBJ2-2
CASSLAGQALYGYTF | TGTGCCAGCAGCTTAGCGGGACAGGCCCTCTATGGCTACACCTTC | 15 | TRBV7-8 | TRBD1 | . | TRBJ1-2
CASRQGTGAWYGYTF | TGTGCCAGCAGGCAAGGGACAGGGGCTTGGTATGGCTACACCTTC | 15 | TRBV27 | TRBD1 | . | TRBJ1-2
CASSLVASGGPSEQYF | TGTGCCAGCAGCTTAGTAGCTAGCGGGGGCCCCTCCGAGCAGTACTTC | 16 | TRBV11-2 | TRBD2 | few | TRBJ2-7
CAISDLTSGSIGYEQYF | TGTGCCATCAGTGATTTGACTAGCGGGAGTATCGGCTACGAGCAGTACTTC | 17 | TRBV10-3 | TRBD2 | few | TRBJ2-7
CASSFSYSSYNEQFF | TGTGCCAGCAGCTTTAGCTATAGCTCCTACAATGAGCAGTTCTTC | 15 | TRBV7-6 | . | . | TRBJ2-1
CASSVAAGVSSDTQYF | TGTGCCAGCAGCGTAGCTGCGGGAGTTTCCTCAGATACGCAGTATTTT | 16 | TRBV9 | TRBD2 | . | TRBJ2-3
CASSERGGETQYF | TGTGCCAGCAGTGAGCGGGGGGGCGAGACCCAGTACTTC | 13 | TRBV2 | TRBD2 | once | TRBJ2-5
CSVLDRGGTEAFF | TGCAGCGTTTTAGACAGGGGTGGAACTGAAGCTTTCTTT | 13 | TRBV29-1 | TRBD1 | . | TRBJ1-1